This T cell receptor (beta chain) was observed in a study of human CD8 memory T cell subsets. Magnetic separation of the negative type served to enrich total CD8+ T cells. Overall study results and limits: Stem-like memory and precursor exhausted T cells were similarly highly diverse; effector memory cells were not. Precursor exhausted T cells appeared less diverse than stem-like memory T cells according to Chao1 estimates. Apart from T cell receptor beta chains, no chains were sequenced in the study.

The TCR beta sequencing libraries came from UMI-labeled 5' RACE. TCRdb reprocessed the 5' RACE reads and keeps a single row for each CDR3 protein, giving no DNA. This sample's table has more than 8,000 distinct CDR3 sequences. The germline V gene has CDR1 MNHNS and CDR2 SASEGT. This CDR3 has 15 residues. A remark on this clonotype: Its antigen remains unknown.

Source material: CD8+ T cells from PBMCs. The sequence derives from a human donor in good health. The rearrangement uses TRBV6-1 and TRBJ2-1. The CDR3 is CASSESLSAYNEQFF.